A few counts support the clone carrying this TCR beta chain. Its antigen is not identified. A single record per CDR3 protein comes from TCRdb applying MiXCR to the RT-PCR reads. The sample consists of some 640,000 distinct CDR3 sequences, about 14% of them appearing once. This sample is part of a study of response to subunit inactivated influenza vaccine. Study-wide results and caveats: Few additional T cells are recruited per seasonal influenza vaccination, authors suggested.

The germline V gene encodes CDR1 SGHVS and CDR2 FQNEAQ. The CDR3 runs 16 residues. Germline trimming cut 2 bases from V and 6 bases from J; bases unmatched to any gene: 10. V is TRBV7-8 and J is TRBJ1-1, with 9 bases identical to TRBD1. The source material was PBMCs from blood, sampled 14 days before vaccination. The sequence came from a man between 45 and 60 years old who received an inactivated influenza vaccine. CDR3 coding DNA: TGTGCCAGCAGCTTACTACAGGGGGCGATCGGCGCTGAAGCTTTCTTT. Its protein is CASSLLQGAIGAEAFF.